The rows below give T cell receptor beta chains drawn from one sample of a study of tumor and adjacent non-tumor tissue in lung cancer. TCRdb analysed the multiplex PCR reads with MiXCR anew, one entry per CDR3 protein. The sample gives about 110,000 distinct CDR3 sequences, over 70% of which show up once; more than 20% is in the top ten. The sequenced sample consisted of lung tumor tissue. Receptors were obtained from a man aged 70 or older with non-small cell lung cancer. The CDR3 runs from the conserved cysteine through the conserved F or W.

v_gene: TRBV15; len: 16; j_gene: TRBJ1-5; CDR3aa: CATSPSGGGRNQPQHF
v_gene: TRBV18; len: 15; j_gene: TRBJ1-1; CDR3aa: CTSSPSRPGWTEAFF
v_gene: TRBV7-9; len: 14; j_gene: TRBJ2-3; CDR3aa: CANGLVGPADTQYF
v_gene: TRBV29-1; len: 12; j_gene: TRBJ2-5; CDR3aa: CSDEAGVETQYF
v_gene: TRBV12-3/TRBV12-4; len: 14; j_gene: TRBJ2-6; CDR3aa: CASTISYGANVLTF
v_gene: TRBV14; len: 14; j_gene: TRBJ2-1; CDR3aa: CSSRIQGPYNEQFF
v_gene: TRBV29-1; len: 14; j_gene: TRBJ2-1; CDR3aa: CSVGLAGCFNELFF
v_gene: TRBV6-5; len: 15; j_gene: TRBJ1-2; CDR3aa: CASSYDGGTKYGYTF
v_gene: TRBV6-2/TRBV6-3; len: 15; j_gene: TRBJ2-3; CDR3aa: CASSYHAPQTDTQYF
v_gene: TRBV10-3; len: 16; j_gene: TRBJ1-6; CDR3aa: CATGTGRTSYNSPLHF
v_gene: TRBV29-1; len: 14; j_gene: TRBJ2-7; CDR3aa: CRVEYHGIRYEQYF
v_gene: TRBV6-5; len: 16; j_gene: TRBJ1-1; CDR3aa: CASNTPTRAGVAEAFF
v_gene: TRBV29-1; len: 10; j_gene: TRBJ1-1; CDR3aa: CSVGSTEAFF
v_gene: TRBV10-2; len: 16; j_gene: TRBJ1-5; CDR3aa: CARNTDRGGSNQPQHF
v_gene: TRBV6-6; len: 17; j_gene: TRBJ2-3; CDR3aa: CVSCYDPDRGRTDTQYF
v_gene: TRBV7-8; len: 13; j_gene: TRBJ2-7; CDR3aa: CASSFYMVHGQYF
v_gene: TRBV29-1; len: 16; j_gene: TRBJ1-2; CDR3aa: CSMDTGGSGPNYGYTF
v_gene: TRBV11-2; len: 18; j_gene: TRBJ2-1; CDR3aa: CASSLHVRDWGSYKEQFF
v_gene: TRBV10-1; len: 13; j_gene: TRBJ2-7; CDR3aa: CAGIESGVYEQYF
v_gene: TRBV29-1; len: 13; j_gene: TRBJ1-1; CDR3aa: CSVGGGGYTEAVF
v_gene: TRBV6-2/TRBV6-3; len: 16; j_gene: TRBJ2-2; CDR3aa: CVSSSSDGQDTGELFF
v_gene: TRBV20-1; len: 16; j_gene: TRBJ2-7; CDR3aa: CSARGIRDRFKNEQYF
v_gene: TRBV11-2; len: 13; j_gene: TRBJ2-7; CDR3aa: CVSNWGQHYEQYF
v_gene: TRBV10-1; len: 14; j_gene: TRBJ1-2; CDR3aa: CASSPGTGREGYTF
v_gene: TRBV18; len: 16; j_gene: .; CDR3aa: CASSPGLQGSNQPQYF
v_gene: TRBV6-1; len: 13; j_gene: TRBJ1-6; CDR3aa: CASHGQANSPLYF
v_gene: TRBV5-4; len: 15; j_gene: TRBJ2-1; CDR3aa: CGSSLGDRVGNEQFF
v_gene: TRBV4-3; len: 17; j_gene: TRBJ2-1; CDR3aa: CASSQYPAGTEYNGQFF
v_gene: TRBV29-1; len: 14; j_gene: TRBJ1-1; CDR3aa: CIIFRQGTKTEAFF
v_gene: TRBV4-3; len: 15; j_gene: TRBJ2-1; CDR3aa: CASSHVATLRDEQFF
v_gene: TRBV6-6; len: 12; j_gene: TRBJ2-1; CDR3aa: CASSYSQDEQFF
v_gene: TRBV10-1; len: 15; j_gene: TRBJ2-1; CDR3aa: CASSEGLTRKDEQFF
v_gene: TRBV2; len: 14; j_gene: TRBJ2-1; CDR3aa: CASSDLTKLYKQFF
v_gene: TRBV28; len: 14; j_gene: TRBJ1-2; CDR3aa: CASSLLGSAWGYTF
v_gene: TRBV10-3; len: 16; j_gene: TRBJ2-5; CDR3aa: CAISIERGPLSGSRYF
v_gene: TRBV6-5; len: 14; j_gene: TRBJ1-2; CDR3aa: CASSCYSTNYGYTF
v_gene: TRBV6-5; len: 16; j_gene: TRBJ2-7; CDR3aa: CASSYCASGAVGEQYF
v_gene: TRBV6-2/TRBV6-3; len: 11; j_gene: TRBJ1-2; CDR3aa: CASSLGYSYIF
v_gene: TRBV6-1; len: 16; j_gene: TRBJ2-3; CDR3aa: CASSDRLAGGPDTQYF
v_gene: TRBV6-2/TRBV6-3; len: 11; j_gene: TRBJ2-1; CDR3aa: CASIYIVSQFF
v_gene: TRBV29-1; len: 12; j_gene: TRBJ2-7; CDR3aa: CSVDDSSCEQYF
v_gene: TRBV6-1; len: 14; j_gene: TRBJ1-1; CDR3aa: CASSVGAINTEAIF
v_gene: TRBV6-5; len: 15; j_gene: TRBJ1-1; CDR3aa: CASRTGTALVIEVFF
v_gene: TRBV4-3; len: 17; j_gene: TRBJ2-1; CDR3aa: CASSQDPAGAEYNKQFF
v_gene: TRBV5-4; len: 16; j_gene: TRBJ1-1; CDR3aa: CADWDGTQGLNTEAFF
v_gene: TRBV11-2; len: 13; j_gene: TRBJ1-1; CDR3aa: CASNSRTSGKPFF
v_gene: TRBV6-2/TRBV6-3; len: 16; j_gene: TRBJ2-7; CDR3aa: CASSYDFLAGGGKQYF
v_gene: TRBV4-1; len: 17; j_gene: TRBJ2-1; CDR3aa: CASSLTHSGPLWKEQFF
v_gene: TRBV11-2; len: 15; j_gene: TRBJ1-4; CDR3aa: CASNISGTSNEKLFF
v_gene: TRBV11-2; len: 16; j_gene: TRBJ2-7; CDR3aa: CASCLPAGTPTYEEYF